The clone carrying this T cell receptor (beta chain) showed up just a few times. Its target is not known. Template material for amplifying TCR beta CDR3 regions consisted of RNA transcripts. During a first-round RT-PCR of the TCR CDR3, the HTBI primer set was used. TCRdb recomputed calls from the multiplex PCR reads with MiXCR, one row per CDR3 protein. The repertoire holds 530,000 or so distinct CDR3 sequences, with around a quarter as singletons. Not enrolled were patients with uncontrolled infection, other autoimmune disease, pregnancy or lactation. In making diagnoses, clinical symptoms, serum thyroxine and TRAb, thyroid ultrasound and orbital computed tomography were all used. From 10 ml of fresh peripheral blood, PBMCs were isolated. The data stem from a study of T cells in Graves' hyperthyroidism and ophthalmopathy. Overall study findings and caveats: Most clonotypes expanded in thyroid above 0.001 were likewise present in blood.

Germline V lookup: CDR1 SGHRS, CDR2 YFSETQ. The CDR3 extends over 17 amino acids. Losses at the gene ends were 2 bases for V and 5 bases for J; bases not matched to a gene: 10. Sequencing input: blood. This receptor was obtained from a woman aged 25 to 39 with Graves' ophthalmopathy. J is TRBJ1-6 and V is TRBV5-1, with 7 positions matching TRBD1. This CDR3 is CASSFGQARWDNSPLHF. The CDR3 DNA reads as TGCGCCAGCAGCTTTGGACAGGCAAGGTGGGATAATTCACCCCTCCACTTT.